This T cell receptor beta chain was retrieved from a study of shared clonotypes between healthy human individuals (TCRdb year 2020). In terms of the full investigation: The cohort comprised two women and a few men aged 18 to 49 years. Libraries were prepared and TCR repertoires were sequenced by different laboratories using diverse techniques, in order to increase sequencing depth and limit assay-specific biases. Blood TCR repertoires of about five healthy adults were deeply sequenced to estimate repertoire size and the extent of clonotype sharing between individuals. Per donor, leukapheresis produced somewhere between about 0.8 and 9.5 billion PBMCs. Broader findings and caveats from the paper: The genetic and exposure-history diversity represented was limited by the small number of donors. Pairwise subsampling led to the expectation that sequencing depth would affect the degree of clonotype sharing among donors. Sampling was limited to blood, and TCR repertoires in tissue likely differ from TCR repertoires in blood.

On this clone itself: Its target antigen remains unknown. A far larger clone differs by one base, so this is likely a read error. At the DNA level, this CDR3 is encoded by other sequences in the same sample as well.

Healthy HIV-negative adults with no recently reported acute infections or vaccinations were included as donors. Every donor was a Caucasian adult living in Nashville, Tennessee, USA. For unsorted samples, around 90 million PBMCs were counted, and genomic DNA was extracted using the QIAamp DNA Blood Mini kit. Blood was collected by leukapheresis, and PBMCs were isolated by Ficoll-Histopaque density gradient centrifugation and then cryopreserved in liquid nitrogen vapor phase. Using the deep immunoSEQ assay, multiplex PCR amplified TCR CDR3 regions from genomic DNA. For each cell subset, the extracted genomic DNA was distributed evenly across all wells of several immunoSEQ 96-well plates, and each plate served as one replicate. For unsorted PBMC, 300 ng of genomic DNA, equivalent to about 30,000 T cell genomes, went into each replicate PCR. Ten immunoSEQ deep assay plates were used to sequence unsorted PBMC genomic DNA. The purified libraries were quantified using a Qubit 3.0 fluorometer, sized with a Bioanalyzer 2100, and then quantified again using the KAPA Library Quantification kit. A separate single-read 150-cycle Illumina NextSeq 550 flow cell was used to sequence each immunoSEQ 96-well plate. The authors' analysis ran thus. Because the immunoSEQ output included only junctional sequences and no quality scores, the filtering could not be the same as the filtering used for full-length reads. Sequences were annotated with PyIR, a Python wrapper for IgBLAST v1.9, using IMGT germline references to assign V/J genes and CDR3. Any read was removed if the V/J assignment was weak (E-value above 1e-6), the CDR3 was missing, or the read contained stop codons, out-of-frame junctions, or ambiguous translated residues. V3J clonotypes were defined by identical inferred V gene, J gene, and CDR3 amino acid sequence. To compute the percentage overlap between repertoires, the number of shared unique clonotypes was divided by the size of the smaller repertoire. RTK rarefaction, the Chao1 estimator, and Recon v2.1 estimates of unobserved clonotypes were used to assess repertoire richness. What TCRdb holds here is the immuneACCESS table cut down to in-frame rearrangements. Part of the clones is not present; checked against another copy, under half of the missing clones reflect an unresolved V gene, and the others are unexplained. V and J calls and clone size are as listed in that table; D and trimming were resolved from the DNA. The sample contains some 530,000 clones, approximately 82% of them found a single time. The ten largest clones add up to around 12% of the sample.

The CDR3, from cysteine to phenylalanine, totals 15 residues. The retained sequence is limited to the CDR3, 45 bases, with the frame set at the first base. As encoded in the germline V gene (reference sequence), CDR1 is GTSNPN while CDR2 is SVGIG. V lost 0 bases and J lost 1 base, and the count of bases not matched to a germline gene is 5. The sequenced sample consisted of PBMCs. This receptor was obtained from a woman aged 40 to 50 in good health. Some clones in this sample may be carry-over from other donors' samples. This receptor chain uses TRBV30 and TRBJ2-7; the central 8 bases match TRBD2. The nucleotide sequence is given as TGTGCCTGGAGTGTACAGGGACTAGAATCCTACGAGCAGTACTTC. It codes for CAWSVQGLESYEQYF.